A single T cell receptor (beta chain) is shown here with its context. Its antigen has not been determined. One base away there is no much larger clone; base qualities are not given. This record comes from a study of cytomegalovirus exposure and HLA in healthy donors (dated by TCRdb to 2016 to 2017). About the study as a whole: In an earlier analysis of about 560 of the donors, 276 Gb of sequence data and 90 million to 120 million unique TCR beta sequences from 180 million or so T cells were reported. Donor age, sex, ethnicity and CMV serostatus were compiled together with the repertoire data. Along with the roughly 710-subject first cohort, a separate validation cohort of approximately 110 different subjects was used. A later genetic analysis used genome-wide SNP genotypes for about 55% of the 666 donors, treating that subset as a discovery cohort. Both class I and class II loci were covered by HLA typing, at four-digit resolution. Approximately 310 gigabases of sequencing data and around 87 million unique TCR sequences were included in an early release covering roughly 600 HLA-typed donors. In the later analysis, no new phenotypic data were used to find candidate immune exposures; instead, reliance was placed on TCR beta sequences and their occurrence across donors. Because of strong linkage in the cohort, five DR-DQ haplotypes were treated as single units for association and clustering. Across around 400 genotyped donors of the cohort, an average of approximately 240,000 unique TCR beta nucleotide sequences per donor were sequenced, and 15% to 20% of those sequences were non-productive. In an earlier analysis of a few hundred of the donors, high-throughput TCR beta sequencing was used to judge whether each TCR beta V gene segment behaved as functional or pseudogenic. Typing coverage varied by locus: roughly 629-630 donors for A, B, C, DRB1 and DQB1; roughly 500 for DQA1; over 600 for DPA1; roughly 470 for DPB1. The aim of the study was to test whether cataloging public T cell receptors could identify signatures of past pathogen exposure. The study combined high-throughput TCR immunosequencing, statistical association of individual TCRs with disease status, and machine learning to predict cytomegalovirus infection status. The T cell repertoires of 666 subjects were profiled by immunosequencing and related to cytomegalovirus serostatus. In a later analysis, previously published TCR beta repertoires from about 640 donors were re-analyzed and high-resolution HLA genotyping was added so that TCR occurrence patterns could be studied. Among the roughly 410 genotyped donors, around 81% belonged to the genetic ancestry cluster associated with self-reported Caucasian donors. All discovery cohort repertoires had been generated on a single sequencing platform.

Broad study findings and their caveats: In the study, approximately 160 TCR beta chains were listed as associated with cytomegalovirus. CMV serostatus was the only immune exposure information available for the cohort. In a later analysis, over 15,000 TCR beta sequences were associated with specific HLA alleles at a false discovery rate of 0.05. A later analysis reported that several top co-occurrence clusters appeared linked to parvovirus B19, influenza, CMV and Epstein-Barr virus. Because HLA typing was missing for some donors at each locus, association tests included only the typed subset. In this cohort, only TCR beta chains were sequenced, and detectable features were limited by the absence of alpha or paired-chain data. In a later analysis, most CMV-associated TCR beta chains were found to appear HLA-restricted, with HLA associations seemingly driven largely by CMV exposure. The authors suggested that the approach could potentially be extended to other disease states and immunological phenotypes. Compared with equally common non-associated chains, HLA-associated TCR beta chains in a later analysis were more clonally expanded and had lower generation probabilities. Correlated functional status among segregating V segments might reflect linkage disequilibrium, but an unknown experimental factor could not be ruled out. In a later analysis, the rate of TCR association differed among HLA loci, with DRB1 alleles having the most associated TCRs and HLA-C alleles having the fewest. While some public TCRs were present in many individuals, most TCR sequences turned up only very rarely across donors. The classifier was reported to diagnose cytomegalovirus status with high specificity and sensitivity in both the original and validation cohorts. The presence/absence analyses assumed that sequencing depth was roughly uniform across donors, and that assumption may not be true. Strong co-occurrence of HLA alleles, especially DR and DQ, made assigning TCR associations to individual alleles difficult. Three of the identified cytomegalovirus-associated TCR beta chains were confirmed in vitro to be specific for cytomegalovirus antigens. A cluster of highly shared sequence variants was judged likely to be a technical artifact of the sequencing pipeline. A later genetic analysis reported fewer N-insertions in productive TCRs among donors in an Asian-associated ancestry cluster than the approximately 700-donor mean. V-gene and J-gene trimming of TCR beta chains was associated with a missense DCLRE1C variant in a later genetic analysis, and the association was replicated in an independent cohort. Because counts were too low, about 18 rarely observed V segments, including chromosome 9 orphons, were excluded from the earlier analysis of fewer than 650 of the donors. A further reported finding was that TCR beta sequences accurately predicted the HLA-A and HLA-B alleles for most subjects in the first cohort. In an earlier analysis of around 600 of the donors, most TCR beta V segments appeared in productive rearrangements about 90% or about 30% of the time, broadly matching IMGT annotations.

Libraries were prepared through the immunoSEQ multiplex PCR assay. A mixture of 60 forward primers for TCR Vbeta segments and 13 reverse primers for TCR Jbeta segments was used in the multiplex PCR. The CDR3 region of rearranged TCR beta genes was amplified from genomic DNA with a multiplex PCR assay. The amplified TCR beta libraries were sequenced on the Illumina HiSeq System as 87-base-pair reads. Under the source paper's analysis protocol: In a later analysis, approximately 74 million unique TCR beta chains were counted across the approximately 640 repertoires, and roughly 11 million of these chains were shared by at least two donors. To remove PCR and sequencing errors, raw reads were error-corrected and collapsed into unique sequences using a nearest-neighbor algorithm that merged closely related sequences. V, D and J gene segments were assigned by aligning CDR3 sequences to IMGT reference sequences. For a sequence to be retained, a match of at least six nucleotides to both a V gene segment and a J gene segment was required. Rearrangements were called productive when the CDR3 lacked stop codons and stayed in frame with V and J; all others were non-productive. Following IMGT convention, CDR3 was defined as the stretch from the second conserved V-encoded cysteine up to the conserved J-encoded phenylalanine. The earlier analysis of some 550 of the donors excluded any sequence lacking an unambiguous match to a single V gene segment. In an earlier analysis of about 590 of the donors, a V segment was called functional when productive rearrangements were above 56.7%, and segregating when the standard deviation between donors exceeded 5%. A statistical classification framework was developed to diagnose cytomegalovirus status using the catalog of TCR beta chain sequences. In a later analysis, TCR nucleotide sequences were compared against IMGT/GENE-DB human TR gene sequences so that V and J genes could be assigned. A later analysis assigned CDR3 sequences and most-parsimonious VDJ recombination scenarios with the TCRdist pipeline. In a later analysis, each TCR beta chain was defined by its CDR3 amino acid sequence together with its V-gene family, and reads without a unique V-gene family were excluded. In a later analysis, 450 to 600 highly shared, low-generation-probability nucleotide sequences were removed to address suspected cross-contamination and a sequencing artifact. In a later analysis, a clonal expansion index for each public chain was calculated from normalized within-repertoire ranks of inferred template counts. In a later analysis, generation probabilities were computed using a VDJ recombination model fitted to out-of-frame rearrangements, and the results were checked against IGoR. A later analysis scored TCR-TCR, TCR-HLA and TCR-CMV co-occurrence with hypergeometric tests, applying a repertoire-size bias correction to TCR pairs. In a later analysis, false discovery rates were estimated by permuting HLA or CMV assignments 20 times. A later analysis grouped co-occurring TCRs with DBSCAN, adding TCRdist sequence similarity when clustering within HLA-allele-positive subsets. Repertoires with fewer than 30,000 or more than 120,000 public chains were left out of co-occurrence clustering, as were a handful of repertoires with anomalous nucleotide sharing. This is the immuneACCESS table as TCRdb keeps it, with only in-frame sequences that have V and J called. A part of the clones is gone; compared with another copy, unresolved V genes explain less than half, and the rest is unexplained. D and trimming come from the DNA, and the V and J calls and clone size come from that table. A total of approximately 140,000 clones appear in this sample, approximately 70% of them only once. The top ten hold over 2% of the sample.

The cohort was made up of roughly 670 healthy bone marrow donors. Cohort members were all nominally healthy when sampled, although unrecorded immune exposures were likely present. The donor was CMV seropositive and belonged to the group of 250 to 300 seropositive cohort members. Each donor provided a peripheral blood sample, and peripheral blood mononuclear cells were used for TCR beta sequencing. The Qiagen DNeasy Blood Extraction Kit was used to extract genomic DNA from the blood cell samples. Sequencing was carried out using PBMCs. The TCR was taken from a woman aged 55-70 years in good health and CMV-seropositive.

The CDR3 region has the sequence CASSGGRAGLSYEQYF. The DNA reads TGTGCCAGCAGCGGGGGCCGGGCAGGGCTCTCCTACGAGCAGTACTTC. The chain employs TRBV7-8 and TRBJ2-7; TRBD1 is a possible D gene, resting on 6 matching bases. Including the terminal cysteine and phenylalanine, the CDR3 comprises 16 residues. The read is trimmed to its CDR3 DNA, 48 bases read in frame from base 1. V loses 5 bases, J loses 0 bases, and the germline ends lie 17 bases apart. CDR1 and CDR2 are read off the germline V gene as SGHVS and FQNEAQ.